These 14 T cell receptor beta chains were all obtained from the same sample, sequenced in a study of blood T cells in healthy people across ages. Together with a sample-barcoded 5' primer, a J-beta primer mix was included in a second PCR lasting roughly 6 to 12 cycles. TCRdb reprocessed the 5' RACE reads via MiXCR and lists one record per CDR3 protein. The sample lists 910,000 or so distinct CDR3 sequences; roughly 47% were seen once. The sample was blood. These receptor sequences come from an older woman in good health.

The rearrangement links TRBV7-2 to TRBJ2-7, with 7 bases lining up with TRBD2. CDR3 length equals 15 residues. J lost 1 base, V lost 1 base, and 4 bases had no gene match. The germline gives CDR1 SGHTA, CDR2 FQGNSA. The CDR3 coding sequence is TGTGCCAGCAGCTTAGACGGGAGGCCTTCCTACGAGCAGTACTTC. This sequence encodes CASSLDGRPSYEQYF.

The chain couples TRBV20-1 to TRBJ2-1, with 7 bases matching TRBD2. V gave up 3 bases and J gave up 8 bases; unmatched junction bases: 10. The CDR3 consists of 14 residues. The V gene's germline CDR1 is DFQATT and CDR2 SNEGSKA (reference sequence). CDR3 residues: CSASPGLVGDEQFF. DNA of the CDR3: TGCAGTGCTAGCCCCGGACTAGTGGGGGATGAGCAGTTCTTC.

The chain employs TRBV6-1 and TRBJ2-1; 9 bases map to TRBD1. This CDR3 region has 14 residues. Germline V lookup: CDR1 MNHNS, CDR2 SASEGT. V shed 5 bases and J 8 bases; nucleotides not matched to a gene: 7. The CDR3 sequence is CASSSRTGVDEQFF. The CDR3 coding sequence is TGTGCCAGCAGTTCCCGGACAGGGGTGGATGAGCAGTTCTTC.

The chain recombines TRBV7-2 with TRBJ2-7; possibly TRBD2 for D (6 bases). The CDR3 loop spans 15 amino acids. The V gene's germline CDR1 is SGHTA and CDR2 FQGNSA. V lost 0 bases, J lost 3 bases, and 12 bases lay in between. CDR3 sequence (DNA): TGTGCCAGCAGCTTAGCGCGCGGGGAAGGCTACGAGCAGTACTTC. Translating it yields CASSLARGEGYEQYF.

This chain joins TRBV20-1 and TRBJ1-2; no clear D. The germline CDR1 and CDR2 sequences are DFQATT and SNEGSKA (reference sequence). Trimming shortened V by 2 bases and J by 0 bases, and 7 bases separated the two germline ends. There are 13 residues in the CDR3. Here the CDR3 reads CSARNGANYGYTF. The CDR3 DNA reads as TGCAGTGCTAGAAACGGTGCTAACTATGGCTACACCTTC.

Written as DNA, the CDR3 is TGTGCCAGCACCAAGGTTGGGCGGGAGGGACGTGAGCAGTTCTTC. Translation gives CASTKVGREGREQFF. J is TRBJ2-1 and V is TRBV12-3 or TRBV12-4, with 9 bases that match TRBD2. The CDR3 extends over 15 amino acids. After removal of 7 bases from V and 9 bases from J, the junction contained 13 bases not matched to a gene.

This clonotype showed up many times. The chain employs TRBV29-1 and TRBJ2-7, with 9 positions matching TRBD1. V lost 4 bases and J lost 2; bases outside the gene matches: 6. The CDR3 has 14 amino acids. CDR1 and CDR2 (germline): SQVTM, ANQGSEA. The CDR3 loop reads CSVGTGVRAYEQYF. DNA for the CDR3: TGCAGCGTTGGGACAGGGGTAAGGGCCTACGAGCAGTACTTC.

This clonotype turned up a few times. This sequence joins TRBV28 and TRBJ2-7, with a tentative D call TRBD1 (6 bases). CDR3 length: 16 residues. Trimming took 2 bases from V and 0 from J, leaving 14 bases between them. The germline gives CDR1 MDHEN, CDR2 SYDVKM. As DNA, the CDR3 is TGTGCCAGCAGTTTAACAGGGTTCCCGAGCTCCTACGAGCAGTACTTC. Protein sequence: CASSLTGFPSSYEQYF.

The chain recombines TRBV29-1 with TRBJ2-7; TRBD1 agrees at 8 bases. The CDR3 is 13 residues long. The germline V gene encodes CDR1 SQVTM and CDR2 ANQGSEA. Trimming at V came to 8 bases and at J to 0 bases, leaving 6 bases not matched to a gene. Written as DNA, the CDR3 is TGCAGCATGGATACAGGGGGCTCCTACGAGCAGTACTTC. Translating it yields CSMDTGGSYEQYF.

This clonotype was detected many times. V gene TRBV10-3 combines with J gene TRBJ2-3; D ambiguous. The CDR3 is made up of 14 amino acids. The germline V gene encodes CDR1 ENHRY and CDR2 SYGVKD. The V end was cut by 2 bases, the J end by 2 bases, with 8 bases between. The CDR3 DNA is TGTGCCATCAGTGAGGGTCAGGACACAGATACGCAGTATTTT. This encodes CAISEGQDTDTQYF.

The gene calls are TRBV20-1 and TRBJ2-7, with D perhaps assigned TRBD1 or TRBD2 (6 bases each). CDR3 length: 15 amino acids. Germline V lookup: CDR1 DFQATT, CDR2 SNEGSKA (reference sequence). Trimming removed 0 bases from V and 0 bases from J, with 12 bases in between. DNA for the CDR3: TGCAGTGCTAGAGATCTACAGGGAGGCTCCTACGAGCAGTACTTC. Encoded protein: CSARDLQGGSYEQYF.

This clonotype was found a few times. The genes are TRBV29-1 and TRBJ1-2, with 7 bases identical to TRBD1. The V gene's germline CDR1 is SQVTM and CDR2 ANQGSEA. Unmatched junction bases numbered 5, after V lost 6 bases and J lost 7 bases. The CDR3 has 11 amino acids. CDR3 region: CSVDRSGGYTF. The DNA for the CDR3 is TGCAGCGTGGACAGGTCTGGTGGCTACACCTTC.

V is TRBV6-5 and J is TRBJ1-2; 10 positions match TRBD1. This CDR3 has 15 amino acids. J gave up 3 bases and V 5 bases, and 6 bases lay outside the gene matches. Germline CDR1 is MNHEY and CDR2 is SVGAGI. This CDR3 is CASSTRQGADYGYTF. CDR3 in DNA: TGTGCCAGCAGTACTCGACAGGGGGCGGACTATGGCTACACCTTC.

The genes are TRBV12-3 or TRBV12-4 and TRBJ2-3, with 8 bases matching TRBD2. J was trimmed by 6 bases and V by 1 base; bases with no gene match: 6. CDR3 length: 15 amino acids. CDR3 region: CASSLGGLVLDTQYF. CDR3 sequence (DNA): TGTGCCAGCAGTTTAGGGGGACTAGTGTTGGATACGCAGTATTTT.